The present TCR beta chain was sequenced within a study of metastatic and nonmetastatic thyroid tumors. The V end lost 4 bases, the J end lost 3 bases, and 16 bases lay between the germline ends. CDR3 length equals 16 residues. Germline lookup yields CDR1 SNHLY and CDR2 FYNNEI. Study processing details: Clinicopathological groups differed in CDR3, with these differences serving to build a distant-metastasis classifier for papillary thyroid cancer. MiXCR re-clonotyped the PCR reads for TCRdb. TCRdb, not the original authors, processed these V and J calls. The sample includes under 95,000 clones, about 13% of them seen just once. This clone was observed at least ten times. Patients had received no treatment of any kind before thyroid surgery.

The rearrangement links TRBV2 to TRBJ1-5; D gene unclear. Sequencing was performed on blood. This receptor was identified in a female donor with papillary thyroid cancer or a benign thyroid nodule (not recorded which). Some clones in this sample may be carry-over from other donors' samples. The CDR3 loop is CASSAAVGSLNQPQHF. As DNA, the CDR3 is TGTGCCAGCAGTGCGGCAGTCGGGAGCCTCAATCAGCCCCAGCATTTT.